Listed below are T cell receptor beta chains from one sample, sequenced in a study of cytomegalovirus exposure and HLA in healthy donors. Assay used: immunoSEQ multiplex PCR; TCRdb lists only in-frame clones, some missing. The sample has roughly 190,000 clones; approximately 77% are singletons. Sequencing input: PBMCs. The source of these receptors is a middle-aged man in good health and CMV-seropositive. The CDR3 runs from the conserved cysteine through the conserved F or W. The D gene is left open where the match is weak. The listing skips clone size in some rows; elsewhere it reads once, few, many or a size class.

v_call	d_call	j_call	clone_size	cdr3_nt	cdr3_aa
TRBV7-2	TRBD1	TRBJ2-7	.	TGTGCCAGCAGCAGGCCGGACAGGGGGCTCTACGAGCAGTACTTC	CASSRPDRGLYEQYF
TRBV5-1	.	TRBJ1-2	.	TGCGCCAGCAGTAAGCTCCTGGTGACAGACTACTATGGCTACACCTTC	CASSKLLVTDYYGYTF
TRBV7-9	.	TRBJ2-2	.	TGTGCCACCCTTCCGGGACAAAACACCGGGGAGCTGTTTTTT	CATLPGQNTGELFF
TRBV18	.	TRBJ2-5	.	TGTGCCAGCTCACCACCGATGGGTCCAGGAGAGACCCAGTACTTC	CASSPPMGPGETQYF
TRBV19	TRBD2	TRBJ2-6	.	TGTGCCAGTAGTATTCGGACTAGCGGGGGGAGCTCTGGGGCCAACGTCCTGACTTTC	CASSIRTSGGSSGANVLTF
TRBV19	TRBD2	TRBJ2-3	few	TGTGCCAGTAGTACAGGACTAGCGGGGAGCACAGATACGCAGTATTTT	CASSTGLAGSTDTQYF
TRBV7-2	TRBD1	TRBJ2-5	.	TGTGCCAGCAGCTGGGGACAGGGGGGGGAGACCCAGTACTTC	CASSWGQGGETQYF
TRBV7-3	TRBD2	TRBJ2-3	.	TGTGCCAGCAGCTCAGGACTAGCGGACACAGATACGCAGTATTTT	CASSSGLADTDTQYF
TRBV6-4	.	TRBJ1-5	.	TGTGCCAGCAGCCCACAGAACGATCAGCCCCAGCATTTT	CASSPQNDQPQHF
TRBV5-4	TRBD2	TRBJ2-7	.	TGTGCCAGCAGCTTCGGGACTAGCGTCTACGAGCAGTACTTC	CASSFGTSVYEQYF
TRBV6-1	.	TRBJ2-1	.	TGTGCCAGCAGTGAGTATGAGGGGCGGGGGCAGTTCTTC	CASSEYEGRGQFF
TRBV7-9	.	TRBJ2-7	.	TGTTCCAGCAGCTTGGTCCGAGCGGTTAGCTACGAGCAGTACTTC	CSSSLVRAVSYEQYF
TRBV19	.	TRBJ2-2	.	TGTGCCAGTAGTATAGCGGGGAACACCGGGGAGCTGTTTTTT	CASSIAGNTGELFF
TRBV25-1	.	TRBJ2-7	.	TGTGCCAGCAGTGCGGGGAGCGAGCAGTACTTC	CASSAGSEQYF
TRBV15	.	TRBJ2-7	.	TGTGCCACCAGCAGGGGCCCCAGGGGCAAGACCTACGAGCAGTACTTC	CATSRGPRGKTYEQYF
TRBV7-9	TRBD2	TRBJ2-1	once	TGTGCCAGCAGCCCCCCCGGGCGGGAGGAGAGTGAGCAGTTCTTC	CASSPPGREESEQFF
TRBV19	TRBD2	TRBJ2-3	.	TGTGCCAGTAGCCAACTAGCGGGCACAGATACGCAGTATTTT	CASSQLAGTDTQYF
TRBV5-1	.	TRBJ2-7	.	TGCGCCAGCAGCAGGGAGGGACACGCTTCCTACGAGCAGTACTTC	CASSREGHASYEQYF
TRBV6-1	.	TRBJ2-7	.	TGTGCCAGCAGTGTAACCTACGAGCAGTACTTC	CASSVTYEQYF
TRBV27	.	TRBJ2-1	.	TGTGCCAGCATCCCGACAGGCTCCTACAATGAGCAGTTCTTC	CASIPTGSYNEQFF
TRBV10-2	.	TRBJ2-5	.	TGCGCCAGCAGTGAGGTCGGCAGGGCTTATGAGACCCAGTACTTC	CASSEVGRAYETQYF
TRBV30	.	TRBJ2-1	.	TGTGCCTGGAATAGGGCCCCCGAGAGGGATGAGCAGTTCTTC	CAWNRAPERDEQFF
TRBV18	.	TRBJ2-7	.	TGTGCCAGCTCACTTAGCGGTGAGGGGTACGAGCAGTACTTC	CASSLSGEGYEQYF
TRBV6-1	TRBD2	TRBJ2-2	.	TGTGCCAGCAGTGAACTAGCGGGGGGGCCGGGCACCGGGGAGCTGTTTTTT	CASSELAGGPGTGELFF
TRBV2	TRBD1	TRBJ2-7	.	TGTGCCAGCAGCACCCTGGACAGGGCCATCTACGAGCAGTACTTC	CASSTLDRAIYEQYF
TRBV5-1	TRBD2	TRBJ2-3	.	TGCGCCAGCAGCTTCTACGGGACTAGCGGTAGCACAGATACGCAGTATTTT	CASSFYGTSGSTDTQYF
TRBV14	.	TRBJ2-1	.	TGTGCCAGCAGCCAAGAAGGCGGCGGGTCTCAGTTCTTC	CASSQEGGGSQFF
TRBV5-1	TRBD2	TRBJ2-7	.	TGCGCCAGCAGCCCTTCCCTAGCGGGACCCTACGAGCAGTACTTC	CASSPSLAGPYEQYF
TRBV19	TRBD1	TRBJ2-1	.	TGTGCCAGTAGGGCAGCCGGGACAGGGTACAATGAGCAGTTCTTC	CASRAAGTGYNEQFF
TRBV7-9	TRBD1	TRBJ2-7	.	TGTGCCAGCAGCTTAAGTCCGACAGGGGCCGACTCCTACGAGCAGTACTTC	CASSLSPTGADSYEQYF
TRBV4-2	TRBD2	TRBJ2-3	once	TGTGCCAGCAGCCGGACTAGCGGGAGTTCAGATACGCAGTATTTT	CASSRTSGSSDTQYF
TRBV4-2	TRBD2	TRBJ2-3	once	TGTGCCAGCAGCCAAGATTCGGGCGGGAGTGACACAGATACGCAGTATTTT	CASSQDSGGSDTDTQYF
TRBV11-2	TRBD2	TRBJ2-5	.	TGTGCCAGCAGCCCCCGGGGCGGGAGAGAGACCCAGTACTTC	CASSPRGGRETQYF
TRBV6-5	.	TRBJ2-7	.	TGTGCCAGCAGTTACGGGCTAGCCTCCTACGAGCAGTACTTC	CASSYGLASYEQYF
TRBV29-1	TRBD1	TRBJ2-1	.	TGCAGCGTTGATACTGGGACAGGGGGCTTAGATGAGCAGTTCTTC	CSVDTGTGGLDEQFF
TRBV5-1	.	TRBJ1-1	.	TGCGCCAGCAGCTTGATTTCGGACTACAGGACAAGTGAAGCTTTCTTT	CASSLISDYRTSEAFF
TRBV6-6	.	TRBJ2-6	once	TGTGCCTCCGGGGAGCCTGGGGCCAACGTCCTGACTTTC	CASGEPGANVLTF
TRBV29-1	.	TRBJ1-1	.	TGCAGCGTCCGAGGGAGGATTCGGAACACTGAAGCTTTCTTT	CSVRGRIRNTEAFF
TRBV30	.	TRBJ1-5	.	TGTGCCTGGAGTGCTGACAGCAACCAGCCCCAGCATTTT	CAWSADSNQPQHF
TRBV18	TRBD1	TRBJ1-2	.	TGTGCCAGCTCACAAGGGGGCCTCTATGGCTACACCTTC	CASSQGGLYGYTF
TRBV5-4	TRBD2	TRBJ2-1	.	TGTGCCAGCAGCGGTGACACTAGCGGGAGTTTTGTGGGGTATGAGCAGTTCTTC	CASSGDTSGSFVGYEQFF
TRBV2	TRBD2	TRBJ2-4	few	TGTGCCAGCGGGAGGGCCTTAGAGACCAAAAACATTCAGTACTTC	CASGRALETKNIQYF
TRBV7-9	.	TRBJ1-1	.	TGTGCCAGCAGCGGCGGTAGGGGTTCGAACACTGAAGCTTTCTTT	CASSGGRGSNTEAFF
TRBV15	.	TRBJ1-4	few	TGTGCCACCAGCAGCCTTCAGGACTCTTTTAATGAAAAACTGTTTTTT	CATSSLQDSFNEKLFF
TRBV9	.	TRBJ2-1	.	TGTGCCAGCAGCGTAGAGGAGAAAACTCGGCAGTTCTTC	CASSVEEKTRQFF
TRBV5-1	.	TRBJ1-3	.	TGCGCCAGCAGCTTTGAGGGCTCTGGAAACACCATATATTTT	CASSFEGSGNTIYF
TRBV5-1	.	TRBJ2-1	once	TGCGCCAGCAGCTTGGTAGAGGGGGGGAAAAATGAGCAGTTCTTC	CASSLVEGGKNEQFF
TRBV5-1	TRBD1	TRBJ1-1	.	TGTGCCAGCAGCTCGACTTCAGGGGGAAGAACTGAAGCTTTCTTT	CASSSTSGGRTEAFF
TRBV19	.	TRBJ2-5	few	TGTGCCAGTAGCACCTTACAGGGAAGCCAAGAGACCCAGTACTTC	CASSTLQGSQETQYF
TRBV19	.	TRBJ1-2	few	TGTGCCAGTAGTATGAACGGGATAAAATATGGCTACACCTTC	CASSMNGIKYGYTF
TRBV5-1	.	TRBJ1-2	few	TGCGCCAGCAGCCCACAGGAGAACTATGGCTACACCTTC	CASSPQENYGYTF
TRBV19	.	TRBJ2-7	once	TGTGCCAGTAGTATCAGTCATCCTTACGAGCAGTACTTC	CASSISHPYEQYF
TRBV5-1	.	TRBJ1-3	.	TGTGCCAGCAGCTTCCTCGGAGGGTTCGGAAACACCATATATTTT	CASSFLGGFGNTIYF
TRBV5-6	.	TRBJ1-5	.	TGTGCCAGCAGCTTGTATCAGAACAATCAGCCCCAGCATTTT	CASSLYQNNQPQHF
TRBV7-9	.	TRBJ1-6	.	TGTGCCAGCAGCTTAGTGTCTGCGAGCTCCTATAATTCACCCCTCCACTTT	CASSLVSASSYNSPLHF